Below are 15 T cell receptor beta chains sequenced from a single sample in a study of CD8 T cells in ankylosing spondylitis. MiXCR, applied by TCRdb to the 5' RACE reads, yields one record per CDR3 protein. The sample lists under 200,000 distinct CDR3 sequences; approximately 9.9% were seen once. The sample comprised blood, either unsorted or a sorted T cell fraction (not recorded which). Receptors originate from a female donor with ankylosing spondylitis or in good health (not recorded which).

This clonotype occurred a few times. J is TRBJ2-6 and V is TRBV11-1; D gene ambiguous. The length of the CDR3 is 18 residues. Trimming stripped 7 bases from V and 2 bases from J, with 21 bases between. The germline CDR1 and CDR2 sequences are SGHAT and FQDESV (reference sequence). The CDR3 DNA is TGTGCCAGCACCCAACCAGGCCCTATCCCCGCTGGGGCCAACGTCCTGACTTTC. Encoded protein: CASTQPGPIPAGANVLTF.

This clonotype was counted ten times or more. The chain uses TRBV9 and TRBJ2-1; 8 bases map to TRBD2. CDR3 length: 13 amino acids. V was clipped by 2 bases and J by 9 bases; unmatched bases: 4. CDR1 and CDR2 (germline): SGDLS, YYNGEE. The CDR3 spells CASSVARGGEQFF. The CDR3 DNA reads TGTGCCAGCAGCGTGGCCCGGGGGGGTGAGCAGTTCTTC. Full variable domain (missing parts from reference TRBV9 and TRBJ2-1): DSGVTQTPKHLITATGQRVTLRCSPRSGDLSVYWYQQSLDQGLQFLIQYYNGEERAKGNILERFSAQQFPDLHSELNLSSLELGDSALYFCASSVARGGEQFFGPGTRLTVL.

V and J are TRBV5-4 and TRBJ2-2, with 7 bases fitting TRBD1. From germline, CDR1 is SGHNT and CDR2 YYREEE (reference sequence). The J segment lost 1 base and the V segment lost 4 bases, leaving 4 bases of the junction unmatched. The CDR3 totals 15 residues. For the CDR3, the DNA is TGTGCCAGCAGCAGTCGACAGGGGAACACCGGGGAGCTGTTTTTT. It translates to CASSSRQGNTGELFF.

J is TRBJ1-1 and V is TRBV25-1; D is perhaps TRBD1 (5 bases). Trimming removed 8 bases from V and 12 bases from J, with 19 bases in between. The CDR3 is 12 amino acids. The germline CDR1 and CDR2 sequences are MGHDK and SYGVNS. In DNA form, the CDR3 reads TGTGCCAGCTGGGCCGGGGCCACCGGGACTTTCTTT. It encodes CASWAGATGTFF.

There are a few counts of this clonotype. The CDR3 reads CASIRRAFF. The CDR3 bases are TGTGCCAGCATAAGGCGGGCTTTCTTT. This rearrangement joins TRBV6-1 to TRBJ1-1; no firm D call. V shed 7 bases and J shed 11 bases, with 8 bases lying between them. CDR1 MNHNS and CDR2 SASEGT come from the germline V gene. CDR3 length: 9 residues.

Ten or more counts support this clonotype. V gene TRBV4-3 combines with J gene TRBJ1-1; unclear D gene. With 2 bases removed from V and 10 bases from J, the gap between germline ends came to 14 bases. This CDR3 is built from 13 residues. Germline V gene data show CDR1 as LGHNA and CDR2 as YSLEER. CDR3 bases: TGCGCCAGCAGCCAAAGTCTCGTAGGGCTAGCTTTCTTT. Its protein is CASSQSLVGLAFF.

A few counts support this clonotype. DNA for the CDR3: TGTGCCAGCACCCGACCTCCAGCGGGGGGCGGATTCGAGACCCAGTACTTC. Protein product: CASTRPPAGGGFETQYF. This chain uses TRBV7-9 with TRBJ2-5; the match to TRBD2 covers 9 bases. V was clipped by 7 bases and J by 5 bases; unmatched bases: 17. The germline V gene has CDR1 SEHNR and CDR2 FQNEAQ (reference sequence). The CDR3 extends over 17 amino acids.

V and J are TRBV20-1 and TRBJ2-1; 8 bases map to TRBD2. This CDR3 is 14 amino acids long. V gave up 0 bases and J gave up 3 bases; unmatched junction bases: 1. In germline, CDR1 is DFQATT, CDR2 SNEGSKA (reference sequence). The chain's CDR3 is CSARDGTSYNEQFF. The CDR3 DNA reads TGCAGTGCTAGAGATGGGACTAGCTACAATGAGCAGTTCTTC.

J is TRBJ1-1 and V is TRBV2; no firm D call. Looked up from germline, CDR1 is SNHLY and CDR2 is FYNNEI. CDR3 length: 10 amino acids. The V and J ends lost 8 bases and 4 bases respectively, with 5 bases between them. This chain's CDR3 is CASLSTEAFF. For the CDR3, the DNA is TGTGCCAGCCTCAGCACTGAAGCTTTCTTT.

This clonotype was seen many times. The chain links TRBV7-9 to TRBJ2-3; D is undetermined. V was trimmed by 5 bases and J by 10 bases, leaving 13 bases between them. CDR1 is SEHNR and CDR2 is FQNEAQ in the germline V gene (reference sequence). This CDR3 has 12 amino acids. CDR3 coding DNA: TGTGCCAGCAGCCCCTCAGAAGGGTCGCAGTATTTT. It yields the protein CASSPSEGSQYF. The full variable domain, completed using reference TRBV7-9 and TRBJ2-3, is DTGVSQNPRHKITKRGQNVTFRCDPISEHNRLYWYRQTLGQGPEFLTYFQNEAQLEKSRLLSDRFSAERPKGSFSTLEIQRTEQGDSAMYLCASSPSEGSQYFGPGTRLTVL.

The rearrangement links TRBV4-1 to TRBJ2-1; 14 positions match TRBD2. The J segment lost 7 bases and the V segment lost 4 bases, leaving 21 bases of the junction unmatched. In germline, CDR1 is MGHRA, CDR2 YSYEKL. The CDR3 consists of 21 residues. This CDR3 is CASSPQGLAGVPGRAQNEQFF. Here the CDR3 DNA reads TGCGCCAGCAGCCCTCAGGGACTAGCGGGAGTTCCCGGTCGGGCCCAAAATGAGCAGTTCTTC.

This clonotype was detected a few times. V and J are TRBV10-3 and TRBJ2-1; D is possibly TRBD1 (6 bases). Trimming removed 4 bases from V and 2 bases from J, with 12 bases in between. Germline V gene lookup returns CDR1 ENHRY and CDR2 SYGVKD. This CDR3 is built from 15 residues. CDR3 nucleotides: TGTGCCATCAGTGCAGAGGGGGTCACCTACAATGAGCAGTTCTTC. It yields the protein CAISAEGVTYNEQFF.

This clonotype was seen a few times. This chain uses TRBV20-1 with TRBJ2-1; 11 nucleotides align to TRBD2. Germline values: CDR1 DFQATT, CDR2 SNEGSKA (reference sequence). The V segment lost 3 bases and the J segment 4 bases; nucleotides outside the gene matches: 5. The CDR3 contains 15 residues. The CDR3 loop reads CSASPGTSGYNEQFF. The CDR3 DNA is TGCAGTGCTAGCCCCGGGACTAGCGGTTACAATGAGCAGTTCTTC.

Only a few counts were recorded for this clonotype. The rearrangement uses TRBV12-3 or TRBV12-4 and TRBJ2-5, with 9 bases that match TRBD2. V trimming: 2 bases; J trimming: 4 bases; junction bases outside the gene matches: 2. The CDR3 has 14 residues. The CDR3 DNA is TGTGCCAGCAGTTTACCAGCGGGAGGAGAGACCCAGTACTTC. Protein product: CASSLPAGGETQYF.

This clonotype was seen more than once but under ten times. The V gene is TRBV12-3 or TRBV12-4, the J gene TRBJ2-2, with D tentatively TRBD1 (6 bases). Trimming shortened V by 7 bases and J by 1 base, and 10 bases separated the two germline ends. This CDR3 region has 14 residues. CDR3: CASIDRLNTGELFF. The CDR3 bases are TGTGCCAGCATAGACAGGTTGAACACCGGGGAGCTGTTTTTT.